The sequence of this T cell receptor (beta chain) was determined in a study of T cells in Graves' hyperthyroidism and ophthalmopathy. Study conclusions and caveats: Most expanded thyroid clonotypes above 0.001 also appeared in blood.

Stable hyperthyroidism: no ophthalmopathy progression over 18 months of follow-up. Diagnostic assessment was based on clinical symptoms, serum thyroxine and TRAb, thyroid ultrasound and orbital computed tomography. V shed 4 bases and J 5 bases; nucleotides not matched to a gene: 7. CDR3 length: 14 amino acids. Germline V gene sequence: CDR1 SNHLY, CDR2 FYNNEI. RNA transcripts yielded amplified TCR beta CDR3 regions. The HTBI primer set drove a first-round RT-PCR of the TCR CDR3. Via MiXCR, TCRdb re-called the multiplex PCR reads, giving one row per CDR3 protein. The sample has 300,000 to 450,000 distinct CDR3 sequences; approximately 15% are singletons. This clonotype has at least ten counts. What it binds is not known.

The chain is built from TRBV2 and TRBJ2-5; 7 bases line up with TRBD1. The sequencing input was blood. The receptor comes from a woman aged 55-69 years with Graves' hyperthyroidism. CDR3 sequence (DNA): TGTGCCAGCAGTGCAGGGGGTCAGGAGGAGACCCAGTACTTC. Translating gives CASSAGGQEETQYF.